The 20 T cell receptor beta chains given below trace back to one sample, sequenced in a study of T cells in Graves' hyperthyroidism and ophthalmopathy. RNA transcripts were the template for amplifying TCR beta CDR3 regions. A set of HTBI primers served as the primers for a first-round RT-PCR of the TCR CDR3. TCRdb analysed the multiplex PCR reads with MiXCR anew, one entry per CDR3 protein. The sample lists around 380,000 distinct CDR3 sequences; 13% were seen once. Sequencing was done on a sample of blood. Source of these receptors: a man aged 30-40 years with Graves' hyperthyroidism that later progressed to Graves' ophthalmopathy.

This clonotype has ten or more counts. CDR3 nucleotides: TGTGCTAGTGGTTCCGGTCAGCCCCAGCATTTT. Translated: CASGSGQPQHF. The chain recombines TRBV12-5 with TRBJ1-5; D is unresolved. Deletions cut 4 bases from V and 6 bases from J, with 4 bases between. CDR3 length: 11 residues. CDR1 is LGHNT and CDR2 is FRNRAP in the germline V gene.

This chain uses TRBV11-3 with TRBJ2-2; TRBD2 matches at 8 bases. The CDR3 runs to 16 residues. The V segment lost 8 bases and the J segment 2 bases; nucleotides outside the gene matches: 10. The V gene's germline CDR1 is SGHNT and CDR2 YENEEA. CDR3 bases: TGTGCCAGCTCCTTAGAACTAGCGGCTAACACCGGGGAGCTGTTTTTT. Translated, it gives CASSLELAANTGELFF. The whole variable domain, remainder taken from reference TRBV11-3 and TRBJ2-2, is EAGVVQSPRYKIIEKKQPVAFWCNPISGHNTLYWYLQNLGQGPELLIRYENEEAVDDSQLPKDRFSAERLKGVDSTLKIQPAELGDSAVYLCASSLELAANTGELFFGEGSRLTVL.

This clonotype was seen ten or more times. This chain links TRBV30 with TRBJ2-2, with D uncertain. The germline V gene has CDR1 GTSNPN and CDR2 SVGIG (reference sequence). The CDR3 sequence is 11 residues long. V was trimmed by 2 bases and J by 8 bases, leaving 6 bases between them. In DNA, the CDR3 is TGTGCCTGGAGTCCTGGGGGGGAGCTGTTTTTT. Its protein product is CAWSPGGELFF.

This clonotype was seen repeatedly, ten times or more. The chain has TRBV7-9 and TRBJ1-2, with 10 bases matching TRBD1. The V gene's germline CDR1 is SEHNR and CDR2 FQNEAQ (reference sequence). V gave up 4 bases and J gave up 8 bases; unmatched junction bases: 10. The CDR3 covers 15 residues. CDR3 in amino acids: CASSSPAGTGDGYTF. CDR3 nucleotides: TGTGCCAGCAGCTCGCCGGCAGGGACAGGGGACGGCTACACCTTC.

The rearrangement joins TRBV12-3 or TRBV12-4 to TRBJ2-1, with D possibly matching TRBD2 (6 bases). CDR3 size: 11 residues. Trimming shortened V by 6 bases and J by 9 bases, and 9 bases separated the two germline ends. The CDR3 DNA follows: TGTGCCAGCAGCCAGGGAGGTGAGCAGTTCTTC. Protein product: CASSQGGEQFF.

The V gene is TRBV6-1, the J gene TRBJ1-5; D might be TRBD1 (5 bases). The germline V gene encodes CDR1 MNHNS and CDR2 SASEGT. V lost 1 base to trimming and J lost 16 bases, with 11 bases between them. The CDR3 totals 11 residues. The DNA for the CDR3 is TGTGCCAGCAGTGAAGGAACGGGGACCCATTTT. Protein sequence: CASSEGTGTHF.

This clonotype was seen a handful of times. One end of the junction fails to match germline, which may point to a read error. The CDR3 protein is CVSRASGVETQYF. The CDR3 region has the DNA TGTGTCAGCAGGGCTTCAGGAGTGGAGACCCAGTACTTC. V and J are TRBV7-9 and TRBJ2-5; tentative D call: TRBD1 (5 bases). Germline CDR1 is SEHNR and CDR2 is FQNEAQ (reference sequence). The CDR3 has 13 amino acids.

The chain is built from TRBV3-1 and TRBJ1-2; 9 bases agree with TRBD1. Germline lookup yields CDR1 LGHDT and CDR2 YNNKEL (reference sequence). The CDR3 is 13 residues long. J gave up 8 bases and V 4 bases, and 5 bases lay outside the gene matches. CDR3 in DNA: TGTGCCAGCAGCCTCACAGGGGGCCCCGGCTACACCTTC. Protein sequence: CASSLTGGPGYTF.

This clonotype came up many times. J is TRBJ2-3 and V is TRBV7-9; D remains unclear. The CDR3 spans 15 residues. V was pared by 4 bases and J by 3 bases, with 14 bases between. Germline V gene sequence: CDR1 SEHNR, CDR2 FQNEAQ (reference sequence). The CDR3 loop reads CASSYQNGRTDTQYF. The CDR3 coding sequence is TGTGCCAGCAGCTACCAGAACGGTAGGACAGATACGCAGTATTTT. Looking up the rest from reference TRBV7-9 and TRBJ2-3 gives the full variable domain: DTGVSQNPRHKITKRGQNVTFRCDPISEHNRLYWYRQTLGQGPEFLTYFQNEAQLEKSRLLSDRFSAERPKGSFSTLEIQRTEQGDSAMYLCASSYQNGRTDTQYFGPGTRLTVL.

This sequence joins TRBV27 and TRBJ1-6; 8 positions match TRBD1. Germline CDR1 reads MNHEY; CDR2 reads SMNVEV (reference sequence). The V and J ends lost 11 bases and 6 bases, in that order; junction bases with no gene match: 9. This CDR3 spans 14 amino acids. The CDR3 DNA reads TGTGCCGTGGCTGGGACAGGAGGTAATTCACCCCTCCACTTT. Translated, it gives CAVAGTGGNSPLHF.

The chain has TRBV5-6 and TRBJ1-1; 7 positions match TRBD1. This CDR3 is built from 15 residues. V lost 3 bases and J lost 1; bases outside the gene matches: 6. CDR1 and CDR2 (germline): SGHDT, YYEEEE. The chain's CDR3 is CASSSSRTGNTEAFF. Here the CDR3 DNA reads TGTGCCAGCAGCTCGTCCCGGACAGGGAACACTGAAGCTTTCTTT.

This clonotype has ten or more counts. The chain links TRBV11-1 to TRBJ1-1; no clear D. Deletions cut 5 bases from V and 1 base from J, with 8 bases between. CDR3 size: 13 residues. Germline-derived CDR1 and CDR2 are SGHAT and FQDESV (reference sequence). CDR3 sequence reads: CASSILGNTEAFF. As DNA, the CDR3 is TGTGCCAGCAGCATCCTCGGGAACACTGAAGCTTTCTTT.

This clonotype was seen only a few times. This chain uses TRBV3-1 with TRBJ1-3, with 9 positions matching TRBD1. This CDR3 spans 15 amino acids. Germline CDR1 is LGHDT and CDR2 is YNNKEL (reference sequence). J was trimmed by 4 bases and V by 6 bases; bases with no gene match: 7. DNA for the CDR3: TGTGCCAGCAGATCCGACAGGGGGTCCGGAAACACCATATATTTT. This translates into CASRSDRGSGNTIYF.

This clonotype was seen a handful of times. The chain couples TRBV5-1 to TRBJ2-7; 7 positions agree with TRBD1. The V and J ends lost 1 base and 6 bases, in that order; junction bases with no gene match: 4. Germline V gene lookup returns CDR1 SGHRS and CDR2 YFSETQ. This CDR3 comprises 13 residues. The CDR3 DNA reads TGCGCCAGCAGCTTGTGGGCAGGGGGCGAGCAGTACTTC. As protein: CASSLWAGGEQYF.

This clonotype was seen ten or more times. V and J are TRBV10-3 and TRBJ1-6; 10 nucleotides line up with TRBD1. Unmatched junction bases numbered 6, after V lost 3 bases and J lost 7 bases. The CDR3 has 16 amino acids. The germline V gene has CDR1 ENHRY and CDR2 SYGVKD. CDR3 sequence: CAISDRTGGRNSPLHF. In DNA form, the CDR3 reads TGTGCCATCAGTGACCGGACAGGGGGACGGAATTCACCCCTCCACTTT.

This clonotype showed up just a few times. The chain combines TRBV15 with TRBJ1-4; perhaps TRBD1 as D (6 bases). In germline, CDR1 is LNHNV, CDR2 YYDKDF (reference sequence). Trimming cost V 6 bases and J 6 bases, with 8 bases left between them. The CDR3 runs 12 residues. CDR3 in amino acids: CATRGAHEKLFF. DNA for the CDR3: TGTGCCACCAGGGGGGCCCATGAAAAACTGTTTTTT.

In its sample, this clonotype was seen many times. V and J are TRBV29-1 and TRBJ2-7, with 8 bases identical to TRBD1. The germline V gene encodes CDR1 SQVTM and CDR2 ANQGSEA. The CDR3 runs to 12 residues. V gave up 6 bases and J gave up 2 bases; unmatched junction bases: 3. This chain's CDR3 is CSVEQGAYEQYF. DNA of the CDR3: TGCAGCGTGGAACAGGGGGCCTACGAGCAGTACTTC.

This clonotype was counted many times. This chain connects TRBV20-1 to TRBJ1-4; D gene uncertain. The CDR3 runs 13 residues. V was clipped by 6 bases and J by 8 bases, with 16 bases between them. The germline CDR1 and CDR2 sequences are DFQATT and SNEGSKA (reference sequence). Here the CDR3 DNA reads TGCAGTGCGTACCGGGCCCCGGGGGAAAAACTGTTTTTT. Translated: CSAYRAPGEKLFF.

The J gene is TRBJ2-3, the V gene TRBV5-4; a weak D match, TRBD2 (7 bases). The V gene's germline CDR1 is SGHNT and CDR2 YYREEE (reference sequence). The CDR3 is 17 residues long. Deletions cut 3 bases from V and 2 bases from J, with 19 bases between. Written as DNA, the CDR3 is TGTGCCAGCAGCTGGGGGAGGGCGGGGGCGATCACAGATACGCAGTATTTT. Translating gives CASSWGRAGAITDTQYF.

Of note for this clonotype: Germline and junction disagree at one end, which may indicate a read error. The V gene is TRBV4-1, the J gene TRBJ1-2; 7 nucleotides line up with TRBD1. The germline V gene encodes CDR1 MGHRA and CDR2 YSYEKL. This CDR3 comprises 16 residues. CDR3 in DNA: TGCGCCAGCGGCCAAGGCGGGACAGCCGCTAGGTATGGCTACACCTTC. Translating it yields CASGQGGTAARYGYTF.